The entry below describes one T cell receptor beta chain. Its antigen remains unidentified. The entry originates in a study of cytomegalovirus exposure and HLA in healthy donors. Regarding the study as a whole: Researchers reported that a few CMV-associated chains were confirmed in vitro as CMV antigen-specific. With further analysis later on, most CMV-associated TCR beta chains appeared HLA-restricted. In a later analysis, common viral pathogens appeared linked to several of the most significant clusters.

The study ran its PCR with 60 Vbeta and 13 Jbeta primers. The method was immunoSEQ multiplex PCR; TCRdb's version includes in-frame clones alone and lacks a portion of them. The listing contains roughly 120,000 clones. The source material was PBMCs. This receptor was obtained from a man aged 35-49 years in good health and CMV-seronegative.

The DNA of the CDR3 is TGTGCCAGCGGTCGGGGGGGGGACTATGGCTACACCTTC. This sequence encodes CASGRGGDYGYTF. The V call is TRBV6-1, the J call TRBJ1-2; tentative D call: TRBD1 (5 bases). CDR3 length: 13 residues. Germline V CDR1 and CDR2: MNHNS, SASEGT. V was cut by 8 bases and J by 3 bases, with 13 bases left in between.